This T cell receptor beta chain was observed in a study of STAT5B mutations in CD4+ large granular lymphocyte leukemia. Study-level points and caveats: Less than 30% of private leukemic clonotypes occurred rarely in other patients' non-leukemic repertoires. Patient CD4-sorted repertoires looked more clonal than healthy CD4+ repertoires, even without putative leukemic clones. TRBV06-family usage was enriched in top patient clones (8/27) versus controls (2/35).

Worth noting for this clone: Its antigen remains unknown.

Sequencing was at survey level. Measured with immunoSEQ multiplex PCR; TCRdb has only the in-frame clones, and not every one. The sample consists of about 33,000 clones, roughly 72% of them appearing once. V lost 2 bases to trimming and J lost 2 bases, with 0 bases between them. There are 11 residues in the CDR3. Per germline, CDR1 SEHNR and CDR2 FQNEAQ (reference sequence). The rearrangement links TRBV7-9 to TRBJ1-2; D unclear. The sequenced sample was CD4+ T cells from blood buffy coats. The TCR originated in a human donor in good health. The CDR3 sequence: CASSLNYGYTF. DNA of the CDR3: TGTGCCAGCAGCTTAAACTATGGCTACACCTTC. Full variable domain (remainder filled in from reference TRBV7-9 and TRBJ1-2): DTGVSQNPRHKITKRGQNVTFRCDPISEHNRLYWYRQTLGQGPEFLTYFQNEAQLEKSRLLSDRFSAERPKGSFSTLEIQRTEQGDSAMYLCASSLNYGYTFGSGTRLTVV.